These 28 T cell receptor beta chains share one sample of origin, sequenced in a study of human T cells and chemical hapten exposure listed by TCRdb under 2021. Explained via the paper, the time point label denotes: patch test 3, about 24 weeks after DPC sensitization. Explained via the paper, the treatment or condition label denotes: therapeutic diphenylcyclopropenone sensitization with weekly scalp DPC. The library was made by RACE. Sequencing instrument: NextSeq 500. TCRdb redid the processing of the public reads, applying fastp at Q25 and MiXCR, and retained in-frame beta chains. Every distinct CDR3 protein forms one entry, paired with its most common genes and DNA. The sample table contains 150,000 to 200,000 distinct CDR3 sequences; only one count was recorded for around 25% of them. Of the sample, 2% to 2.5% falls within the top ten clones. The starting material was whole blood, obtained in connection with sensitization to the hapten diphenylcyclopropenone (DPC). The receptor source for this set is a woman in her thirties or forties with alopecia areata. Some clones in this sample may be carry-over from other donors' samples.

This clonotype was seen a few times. CDR3 region: CASSVEVRNQPQHF. The CDR3 DNA sequence: TGTGCCAGCAGTGTTGAAGTTCGGAATCAGCCCCAGCATTTT. The genes are TRBV2 and TRBJ1-5, with D unresolved. V was pared by 4 bases and J by 4 bases, with 11 bases between. This CDR3 has 14 amino acids. Germline CDR1 SNHLY, CDR2 FYNNEI.

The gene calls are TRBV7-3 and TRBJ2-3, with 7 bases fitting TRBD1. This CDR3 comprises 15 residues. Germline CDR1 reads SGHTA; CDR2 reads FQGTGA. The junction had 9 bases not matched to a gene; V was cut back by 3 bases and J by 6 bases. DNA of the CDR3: TGTGCCAGCAGCTTTGGCCCGGGACAGATGGATACGCAGTATTTT. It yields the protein CASSFGPGQMDTQYF.

The DNA of the CDR3 is TGCGCCAGCAGCCTAAGTCCGGTGGACTCTGGAAACACCATATATTTT. This gives the protein CASSLSPVDSGNTIYF. This sequence joins TRBV5-1 and TRBJ1-3; D call uncertain. The CDR3 runs 16 residues. CDR1 is SGHRS and CDR2 is YFSETQ in the germline V gene. Trimming took 4 bases from V and 0 from J, leaving 14 bases between them.

In DNA, the CDR3 is TGTGCCAGCTCACAACTTCAGGAGGGCCGCAATGAGCAGTTCTTC. Its protein product is CASSQLQEGRNEQFF. The chain combines TRBV18 with TRBJ2-1; a weak D match, TRBD2 (6 bases). Trimming left V 4 bases short and J 6 bases short, with 16 bases between. CDR3 length: 15 residues. Germline CDR1 is KGHSH and CDR2 is LQKENI.

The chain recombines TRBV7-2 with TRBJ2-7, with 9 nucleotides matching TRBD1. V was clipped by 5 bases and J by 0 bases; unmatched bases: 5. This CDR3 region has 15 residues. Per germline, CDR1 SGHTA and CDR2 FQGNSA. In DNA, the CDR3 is TGTGCCAGCAGCCCGGGGACAGGGATCTCCTACGAGCAGTACTTC. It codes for CASSPGTGISYEQYF.

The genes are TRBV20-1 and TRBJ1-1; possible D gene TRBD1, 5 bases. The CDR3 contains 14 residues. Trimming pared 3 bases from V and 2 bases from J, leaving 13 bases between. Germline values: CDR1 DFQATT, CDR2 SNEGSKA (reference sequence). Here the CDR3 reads CSASKAGRNTEAFF. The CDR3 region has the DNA TGCAGTGCTAGTAAGGCAGGGCGTAACACTGAAGCTTTCTTT.

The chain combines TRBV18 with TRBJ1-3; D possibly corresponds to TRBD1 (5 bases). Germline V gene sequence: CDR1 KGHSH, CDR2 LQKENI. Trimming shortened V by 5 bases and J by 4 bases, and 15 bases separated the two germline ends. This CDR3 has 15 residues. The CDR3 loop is CASSSNGGGGNTIYF. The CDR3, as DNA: TGTGCCAGCTCATCAAACGGGGGAGGAGGAAACACCATATATTTT.

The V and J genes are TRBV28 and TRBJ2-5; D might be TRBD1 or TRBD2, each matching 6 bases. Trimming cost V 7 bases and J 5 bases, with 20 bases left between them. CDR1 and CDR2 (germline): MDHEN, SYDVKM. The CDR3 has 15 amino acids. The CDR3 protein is CASTEPGHRGETQYF. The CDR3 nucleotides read TGTGCCAGCACCGAACCGGGACACCGGGGGGAGACCCAGTACTTC.

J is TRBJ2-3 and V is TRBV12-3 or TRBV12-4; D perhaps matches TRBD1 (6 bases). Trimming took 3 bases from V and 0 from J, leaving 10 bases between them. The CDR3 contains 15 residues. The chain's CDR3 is CASSLDSTSTDTQYF. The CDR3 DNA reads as TGTGCCAGCAGTTTGGACAGTACTAGCACAGATACGCAGTATTTT.

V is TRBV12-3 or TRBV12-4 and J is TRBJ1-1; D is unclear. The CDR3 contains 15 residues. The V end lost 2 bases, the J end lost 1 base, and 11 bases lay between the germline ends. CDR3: CASSLLGSRNTEAFF. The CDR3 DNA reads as TGTGCCAGCAGTTTATTGGGGAGTAGGAACACTGAAGCTTTCTTT.

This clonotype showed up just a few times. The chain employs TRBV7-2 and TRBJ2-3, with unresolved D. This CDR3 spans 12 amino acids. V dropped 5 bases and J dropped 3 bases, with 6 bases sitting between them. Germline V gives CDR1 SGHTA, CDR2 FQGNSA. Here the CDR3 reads CASSPWTDTQYF. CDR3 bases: TGTGCCAGCAGCCCGTGGACAGATACGCAGTATTTT.

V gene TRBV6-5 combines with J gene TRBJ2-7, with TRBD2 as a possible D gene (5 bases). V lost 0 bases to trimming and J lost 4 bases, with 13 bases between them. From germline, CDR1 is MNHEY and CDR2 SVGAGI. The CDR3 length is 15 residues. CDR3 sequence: CASSYSASPGYEQYF. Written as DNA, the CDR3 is TGTGCCAGCAGTTACTCGGCCTCCCCGGGGTACGAGCAGTACTTC.

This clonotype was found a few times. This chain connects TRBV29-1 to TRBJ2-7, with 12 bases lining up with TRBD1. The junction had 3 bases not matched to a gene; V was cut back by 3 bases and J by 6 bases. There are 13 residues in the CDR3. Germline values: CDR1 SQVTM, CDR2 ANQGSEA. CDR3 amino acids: CSVEGTGGFEQYF. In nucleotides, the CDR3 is TGCAGCGTTGAGGGGACAGGGGGCTTCGAGCAGTACTTC.

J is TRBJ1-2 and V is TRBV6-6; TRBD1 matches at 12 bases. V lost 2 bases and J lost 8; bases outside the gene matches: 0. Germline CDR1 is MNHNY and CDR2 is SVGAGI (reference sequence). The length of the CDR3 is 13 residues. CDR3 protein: CASSYGTGGGYTF. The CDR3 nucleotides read TGTGCCAGCAGTTACGGGACAGGGGGCGGCTACACCTTC.

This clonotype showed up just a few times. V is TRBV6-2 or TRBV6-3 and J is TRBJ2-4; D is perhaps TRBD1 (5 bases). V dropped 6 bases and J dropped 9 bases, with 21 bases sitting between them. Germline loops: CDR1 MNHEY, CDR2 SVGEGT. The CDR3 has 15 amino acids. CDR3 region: CASSPLKTGLGIQYF. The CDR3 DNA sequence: TGTGCCAGCAGCCCCCTCAAAACAGGTTTGGGCATTCAGTACTTC.

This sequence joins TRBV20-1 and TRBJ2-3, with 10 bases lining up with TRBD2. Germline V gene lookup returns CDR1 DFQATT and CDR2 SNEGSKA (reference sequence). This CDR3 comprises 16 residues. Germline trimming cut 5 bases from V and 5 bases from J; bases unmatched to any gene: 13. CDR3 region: CSAWGGSGRAEDTQYF. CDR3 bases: TGCAGTGCTTGGGGGGGAAGCGGGAGGGCAGAAGATACGCAGTATTTT.

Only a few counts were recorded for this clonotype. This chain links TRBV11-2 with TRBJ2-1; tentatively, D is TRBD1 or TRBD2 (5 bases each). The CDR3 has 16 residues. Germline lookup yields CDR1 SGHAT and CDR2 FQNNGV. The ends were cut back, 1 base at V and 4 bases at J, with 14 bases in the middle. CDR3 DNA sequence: TGTGCCAGCAGCTTAGTACGGGGCACGCCATACAATGAGCAGTTCTTC. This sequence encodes CASSLVRGTPYNEQFF.

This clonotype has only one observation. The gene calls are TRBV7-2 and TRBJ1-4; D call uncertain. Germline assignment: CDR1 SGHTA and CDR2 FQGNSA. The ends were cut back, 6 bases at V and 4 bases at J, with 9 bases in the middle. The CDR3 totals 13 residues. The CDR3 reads CASSKNNNEKLFF. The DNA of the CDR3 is TGTGCCAGCAGTAAGAATAATAATGAAAAACTGTTTTTT.

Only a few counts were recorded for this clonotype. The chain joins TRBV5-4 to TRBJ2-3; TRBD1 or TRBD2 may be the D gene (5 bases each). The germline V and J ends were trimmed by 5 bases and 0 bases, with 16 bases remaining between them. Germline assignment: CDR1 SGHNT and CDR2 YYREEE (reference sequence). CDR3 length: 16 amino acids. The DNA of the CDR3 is TGTGCCAGCAGTAAGGGACGGGGAACTAGCACAGATACGCAGTATTTT. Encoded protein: CASSKGRGTSTDTQYF.

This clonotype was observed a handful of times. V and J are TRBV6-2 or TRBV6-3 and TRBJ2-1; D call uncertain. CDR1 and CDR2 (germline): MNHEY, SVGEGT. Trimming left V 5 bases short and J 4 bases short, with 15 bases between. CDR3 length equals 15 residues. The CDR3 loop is CASSENPPIYNEQFF. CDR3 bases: TGTGCCAGCAGTGAGAATCCCCCCATTTACAATGAGCAGTTCTTC.

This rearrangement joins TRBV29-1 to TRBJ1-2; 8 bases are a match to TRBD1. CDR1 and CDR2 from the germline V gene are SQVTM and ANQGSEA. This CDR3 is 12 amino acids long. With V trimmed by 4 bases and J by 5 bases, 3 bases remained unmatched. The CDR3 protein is CSVAGTGYGYTF. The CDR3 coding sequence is TGCAGCGTTGCGGGGACAGGATATGGCTACACCTTC.

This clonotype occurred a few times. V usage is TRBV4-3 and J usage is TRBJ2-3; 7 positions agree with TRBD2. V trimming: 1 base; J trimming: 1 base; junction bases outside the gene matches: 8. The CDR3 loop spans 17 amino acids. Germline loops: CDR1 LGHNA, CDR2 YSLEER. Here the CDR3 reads CASSQGLRGGGTDTQYF. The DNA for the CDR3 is TGCGCCAGCAGCCAAGGGCTGCGGGGAGGGGGCACAGATACGCAGTATTTT.

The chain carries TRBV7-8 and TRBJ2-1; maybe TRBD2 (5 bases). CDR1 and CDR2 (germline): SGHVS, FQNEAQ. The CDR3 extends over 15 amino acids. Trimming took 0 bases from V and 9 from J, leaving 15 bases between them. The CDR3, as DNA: TGTGCCAGCAGCTTAGCGCGGGCTAAGCTGAGTGAGCAGTTCTTC. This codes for CASSLARAKLSEQFF.

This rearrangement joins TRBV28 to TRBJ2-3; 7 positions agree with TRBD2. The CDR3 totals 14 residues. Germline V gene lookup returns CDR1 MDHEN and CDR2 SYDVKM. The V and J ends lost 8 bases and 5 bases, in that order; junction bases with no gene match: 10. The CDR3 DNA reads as TGTGCCAGCTCTAGCGGAGGGCGTGAAGATACGCAGTATTTT. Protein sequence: CASSSGGREDTQYF.

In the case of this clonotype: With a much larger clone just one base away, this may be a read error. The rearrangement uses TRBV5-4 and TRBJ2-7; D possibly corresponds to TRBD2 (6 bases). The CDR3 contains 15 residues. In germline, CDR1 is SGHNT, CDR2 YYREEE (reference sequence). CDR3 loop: CASSLGGRGALELYF. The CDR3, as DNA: TGTGCCAGCAGCTTAGGAGGGCGAGGGGCCCTCGAGCTGTACTTC.

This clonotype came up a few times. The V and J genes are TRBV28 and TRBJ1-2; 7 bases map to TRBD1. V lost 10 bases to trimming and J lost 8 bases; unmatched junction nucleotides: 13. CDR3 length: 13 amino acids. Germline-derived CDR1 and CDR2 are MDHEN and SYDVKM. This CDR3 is CATRDSLLFGYTF. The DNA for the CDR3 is TGTGCCACCAGGGACAGTCTATTATTCGGCTACACCTTC.

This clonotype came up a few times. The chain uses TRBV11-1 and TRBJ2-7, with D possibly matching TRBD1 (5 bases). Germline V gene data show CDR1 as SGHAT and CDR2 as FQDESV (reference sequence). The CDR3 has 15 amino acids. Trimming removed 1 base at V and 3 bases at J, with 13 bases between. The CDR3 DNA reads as TGTGCCAGCAGCTTAGAGGGGCAGGCCTACTACGAGCAGTACTTC. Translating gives CASSLEGQAYYEQYF.

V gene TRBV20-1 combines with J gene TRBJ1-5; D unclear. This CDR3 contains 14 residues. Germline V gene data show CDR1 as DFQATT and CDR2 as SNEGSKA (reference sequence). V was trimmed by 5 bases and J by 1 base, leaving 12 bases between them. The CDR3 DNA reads TGCAGTGCTGCCTCGGGCGTAAGCAATCAGCCCCAGCATTTT. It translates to CSAASGVSNQPQHF.